One sample yielded the 32 T cell receptor beta chains listed below, sequenced in a study of CD8 T cells in ankylosing spondylitis. TCRdb itself ran the 5' RACE reads through MiXCR, one entry per CDR3 protein. The sample has around 160,000 distinct CDR3 sequences; approximately 10% are singletons. Sequencing was carried out using blood, either unsorted or a sorted T cell fraction (not recorded which). Receptors were obtained from a male donor with ankylosing spondylitis or in good health (not recorded which).

The V and J genes are TRBV12-3 or TRBV12-4 and TRBJ2-5; 8 nucleotides align to TRBD1. Germline trimming cut 5 bases from V and 4 bases from J; bases unmatched to any gene: 3. The CDR3 loop spans 13 amino acids. The chain's CDR3 is CASSQGAAETQYF. The CDR3 bases are TGTGCCAGCAGTCAGGGGGCTGCAGAGACCCAGTACTTC.

At least ten counts were recorded for this clonotype. The chain recombines TRBV29-1 with TRBJ2-7; no definite D call. The germline CDR1 and CDR2 sequences are SQVTM and ANQGSEA. Trimming removed 2 bases at V and 4 bases at J, with 15 bases between. This CDR3 is built from 14 residues. CDR3 sequence: CSVERSGQKYEQYF. The CDR3 nucleotides are TGCAGCGTTGAACGGTCAGGCCAGAAGTACGAGCAGTACTTC.

At least ten counts were recorded for this clonotype. This chain links TRBV25-1 with TRBJ2-7; 9 nucleotides agree with TRBD2. This CDR3 has 15 amino acids. After removal of 4 bases from V and 0 bases from J, the junction contained 4 bases not matched to a gene. CDR1 is MGHDK and CDR2 is SYGVNS in the germline V gene. The CDR3 is CASSGETSGSYEQYF. The CDR3 coding sequence is TGTGCCAGCAGTGGGGAGACTAGCGGCTCCTACGAGCAGTACTTC.

This clonotype showed up just a few times. This chain connects TRBV6-5 to TRBJ2-2; 8 positions agree with TRBD2. Germline V gives CDR1 MNHEY, CDR2 SVGAGI. The CDR3 contains 17 residues. V was pared by 0 bases and J by 4 bases, with 7 bases of the junction left unmatched. This CDR3 is CASSYSASGYGTGELFF. CDR3 sequence (DNA): TGTGCCAGCAGTTACTCGGCTAGCGGGTATGGCACCGGGGAGCTGTTTTTT.

In this sample, this clonotype turned up a few times. This sequence joins TRBV7-9 and TRBJ2-7, with D tentatively TRBD2 (5 bases). From germline, CDR1 is SEHNR and CDR2 FQNEAQ (reference sequence). The V end lost 3 bases, the J end lost 6 bases, and 9 bases lay between the germline ends. The CDR3 totals 12 residues. The CDR3 region is CASSFSVFEQYF. The CDR3 coding sequence is TGTGCCAGCAGCTTTAGCGTCTTCGAGCAGTACTTC.

This clonotype was counted between two and nine times. CDR3 sequence reads: CSAKVWNTEAFF. CDR3 nucleotides: TGCAGCGCGAAAGTTTGGAACACTGAAGCTTTCTTT. The V call is TRBV29-1, the J call TRBJ1-1; D not resolved. Trimming removed 7 bases from V and 1 base from J, with 10 bases in between. Germline CDR1 is SQVTM and CDR2 is ANQGSEA. This CDR3 spans 12 amino acids. The complete variable domain, with remaining parts taken from reference TRBV29-1 and TRBJ1-1, reads SAVISQKPSRDICQRGTSLTIQCQVDSQVTMMFWYRQQPGQSLTLIATANQGSEATYESGFVIDKFPISRPNLTFSTLTVSNMSPEDSSIYLCSAKVWNTEAFFGQGTRLTVV.

Turning to this clonotype: A much bigger clone sits one base away, suggesting this may be a read error. The genes are TRBV6-5 and TRBJ2-1, with TRBD2 matching 7 bases. Looked up from germline, CDR1 is MNHEY and CDR2 is SVGAGI. This CDR3 has 15 residues. The CDR3 sequence: CASSYSLADYSEQFF. The CDR3 region has the DNA TGTGCCAGCAGTTACTCCCTAGCGGACTACAGTGAGCAGTTCTTC.

This clonotype appeared many times. V gene TRBV19 combines with J gene TRBJ1-5, with TRBD1 matching 8 bases. CDR1 LNHDA and CDR2 SQIVND come from the germline V gene (reference sequence). The CDR3 is 17 residues long. V dropped 5 bases and J dropped 2; count of bases not matched to a gene: 11. Here the CDR3 reads CASSPDYQGAGNQPQHF. CDR3 bases: TGTGCCAGTAGTCCGGATTACCAGGGGGCCGGCAATCAGCCCCAGCATTTT.

This clonotype was counted many times. The chain uses TRBV12-3 or TRBV12-4 and TRBJ2-1; the D gene is possibly TRBD2 (5 bases). The CDR3 totals 15 residues. V was clipped by 5 bases and J by 1 base, with 12 bases between them. DNA of the CDR3: TGTGCCAGCAGTCCCGGACTGCTATCCTACAATGAGCAGTTCTTC. This gives the protein CASSPGLLSYNEQFF.

Many counts were recorded for this clonotype. This chain connects TRBV7-2 to TRBJ1-5; no reliable D call. Between the trimmed V and J ends, which lost 2 bases and 0 bases, there was a span of 8 bases. The CDR3 has 15 residues. Germline assignment: CDR1 SGHTA and CDR2 FQGNSA. The CDR3 DNA reads TGTGCCAGCAGCTTAAACGACTATAGCAATCAGCCCCAGCATTTT. Its translation: CASSLNDYSNQPQHF. Variable domain in full (rest from reference TRBV7-2 and TRBJ1-5): GAGVSQSPSNKVTEKGKDVELRCDPISGHTALYWYRQSLGQGLEFLIYFQGNSAPDKSGLPSDRFSAERTGGSVSTLTIQRTQQEDSAVYLCASSLNDYSNQPQHFGDGTRLSIL.

This clonotype was detected a few times. This rearrangement joins TRBV24-1 to TRBJ2-7; TRBD1 is a possible D gene (6 bases). There are 17 residues in the CDR3. The germline V gene has CDR1 KGHDR and CDR2 SFDVKD. V lost 2 bases, J lost 0 bases, and 16 bases lay in between. Here the CDR3 reads CATSDYASTGSSYEQYF. The CDR3 nucleotides read TGTGCCACCAGTGATTACGCCTCCACAGGGAGCTCCTACGAGCAGTACTTC.

Ten or more counts support this clonotype. In DNA form, the CDR3 reads TGCAGTGCCCCGCGGGAATCCTACAATGAGCAGTTCTTC. It codes for CSAPRESYNEQFF. The chain joins TRBV20-1 to TRBJ2-1; D might be TRBD2 (6 bases). Germline V CDR1 and CDR2: DFQATT, SNEGSKA (reference sequence). Trimming stripped 6 bases from V and 1 base from J, with 10 bases between. There are 13 residues in the CDR3.

This clonotype was observed many times. The V and J genes are TRBV12-3 or TRBV12-4 and TRBJ1-6; maybe TRBD1 (5 bases). This CDR3 has 14 residues. Trimming left V 6 bases short and J 6 bases short, with 12 bases between. CDR3 amino acids: CASRGGGGNSPLHF. CDR3 nucleotide sequence: TGTGCCAGCAGGGGAGGCGGGGGTAATTCACCCCTCCACTTT.

This clonotype occurred a few times. This rearrangement joins TRBV11-2 to TRBJ2-3; no clear D gene. The CDR3 runs to 14 residues. Looked up from germline, CDR1 is SGHAT and CDR2 is FQNNGV. The germline V and J ends were trimmed by 5 bases and 3 bases, with 12 bases remaining between them. This chain's CDR3 is CASSISRRTDTQYF. For the CDR3, the DNA is TGTGCCAGCAGCATTAGCCGACGGACAGATACGCAGTATTTT.

This clonotype was recorded at least ten times. The chain combines TRBV29-1 with TRBJ1-3; D unclear. The CDR3 totals 12 residues. From germline, CDR1 is SQVTM and CDR2 ANQGSEA. This CDR3 is CTAGNSGNTIYF. The CDR3 DNA reads TGCACCGCCGGGAACTCTGGAAACACCATATATTTT.

This clonotype showed up many times. The chain employs TRBV4-1 and TRBJ2-7; TRBD1 might be the D (5 bases). V was shortened by 0 bases and J by 0 bases, with 9 bases between the two germline ends. CDR1 MGHRA and CDR2 YSYEKL come from the germline V gene. The length of the CDR3 is 15 residues. The CDR3 nucleotides read TGCGCCAGCAGCCAAGATTGGGGCTACTCCTACGAGCAGTACTTC. Amino acids: CASSQDWGYSYEQYF.

The sample holds many counts of this clonotype. The rearrangement joins TRBV5-1 to TRBJ1-1; D remains ambiguous. CDR3 size: 14 residues. Germline loops: CDR1 SGHRS, CDR2 YFSETQ. The V end lost 2 bases, the J end lost 1 base, and 9 bases lay between the germline ends. CDR3 residues: CASSFASSNTEAFF. The CDR3 DNA reads TGCGCCAGCAGCTTCGCATCCTCGAACACTGAAGCTTTCTTT.

This clonotype occurred a few times. The V and J genes are TRBV3-1 and TRBJ2-5; the match to TRBD1 covers 10 bases. Germline V gene lookup returns CDR1 LGHDT and CDR2 YNNKEL (reference sequence). The junction had 9 bases not matched to a gene; V was cut back by 3 bases and J by 8 bases. This CDR3 region has 15 residues. The CDR3 DNA is TGTGCCAGCAGCCAGGCGACAGGGGGCCTCCCCACCCAGTACTTC. The encoded protein is CASSQATGGLPTQYF.

This clonotype was observed many times. J is TRBJ1-1 and V is TRBV20-1; 8 nucleotides agree with TRBD1. The V segment lost 4 bases and the J segment 1 base; nucleotides outside the gene matches: 8. The CDR3 length is 15 residues. Germline loops: CDR1 DFQATT, CDR2 SNEGSKA (reference sequence). The CDR3 sequence: CSAKRGDRWNTEAFF. The DNA for the CDR3 is TGCAGTGCTAAGAGGGGGGACAGGTGGAACACTGAAGCTTTCTTT.

There are a few counts of this clonotype. This sequence joins TRBV20-1 and TRBJ2-7; 7 positions match TRBD1. Trimming took 3 bases from V and 7 from J; bases not matched to a gene: 9. There are 13 residues in the CDR3. The germline V gene has CDR1 DFQATT and CDR2 SNEGSKA (reference sequence). CDR3 loop: CSASRDSVWEQYF. In DNA, the CDR3 is TGCAGTGCTAGCAGGGACAGCGTTTGGGAGCAGTACTTC.

This clonotype was detected only a few times. The J gene is TRBJ2-5, the V gene TRBV20-1; D uncertain. V was shortened by 6 bases and J by 0 bases, with 11 bases between the two germline ends. The CDR3 has 13 amino acids. In germline, CDR1 is DFQATT, CDR2 SNEGSKA (reference sequence). The CDR3 here is CSADQRYQETQYF. Here the CDR3 DNA reads TGCAGTGCGGACCAGAGGTACCAAGAGACCCAGTACTTC.

This clonotype has a count of ten or more. V gene TRBV20-1 combines with J gene TRBJ2-1, with a weak D call TRBD2 (7 bases). CDR1 and CDR2 from the germline V gene are DFQATT and SNEGSKA (reference sequence). The CDR3 is 14 amino acids. V was pared by 6 bases and J by 8 bases, with 20 bases between. This CDR3 reads CSAAREGGVYEQFF. For the CDR3, the DNA is TGCAGTGCCGCTAGAGAGGGGGGGGTCTATGAGCAGTTCTTC.

On this clonotype: A read error may explain this, as a much larger clone is one base away. V usage is TRBV20-1 and J usage is TRBJ2-1; 9 nucleotides line up with TRBD2. The CDR3 is 15 amino acids. CDR1 and CDR2 (germline): DFQATT, SNEGSKA (reference sequence). Unmatched junction bases numbered 12, after V lost 4 bases and J lost 8 bases. The CDR3: CSATRGTSWRDEQFF. The DNA for the CDR3 is TGCAGTGCTACCCGCGGGACTAGCTGGAGGGATGAGCAGTTCTTC.

This clonotype was picked up many times. The chain carries TRBV6-1 and TRBJ2-7, with 9 nucleotides matching TRBD1. This CDR3 spans 14 amino acids. Germline CDR1 reads MNHNS; CDR2 reads SASEGT. After removal of 6 bases from V and 3 bases from J, the junction contained 6 bases not matched to a gene. For the CDR3, the DNA is TGTGCCAGCAGCGCCGGGACAGGGCTCTACGAGCAGTACTTC. It yields the protein CASSAGTGLYEQYF.

The table lists this clonotype with many counts. The V call is TRBV6-1, the J call TRBJ1-2; D possibly corresponds to TRBD1 (6 bases). The V end was cut by 6 bases, the J end by 8 bases, with 16 bases between. Germline values: CDR1 MNHNS, CDR2 SASEGT. The CDR3 sequence is 13 residues long. Here the CDR3 DNA reads TGTGCCAGCAGCCCTAACAGGGTGTTGGGCTACACCTTC. It encodes CASSPNRVLGYTF.

This clonotype was seen at least ten times. The gene calls are TRBV5-1 and TRBJ1-2, with TRBD1 identical over 7 bases. Germline-derived CDR1 and CDR2 are SGHRS and YFSETQ. V trimming: 0 bases; J trimming: 8 bases; junction bases outside the gene matches: 4. The CDR3 contains 13 residues. The CDR3 loop is CASSLGGGTGYTF. The CDR3 DNA follows: TGCGCCAGCAGCTTGGGAGGGGGCACGGGCTACACCTTC.

The chain recombines TRBV7-9 with TRBJ1-5; the D is unclear. V was shortened by 2 bases and J by 4 bases, with 6 bases between the two germline ends. The length of the CDR3 is 13 residues. The germline V gene encodes CDR1 SEHNR and CDR2 FQNEAQ (reference sequence). The CDR3 region has the DNA TGTGCCAGCAGCTTAAGAGAGAATCAGCCCCAGCATTTT. Translating gives CASSLRENQPQHF.

The chain couples TRBV15 to TRBJ1-4; D not resolved. Germline loops: CDR1 LNHNV, CDR2 YYDKDF (reference sequence). V was trimmed by 0 bases and J by 7 bases, leaving 12 bases between them. The CDR3 has 15 residues. Here the CDR3 reads CATSRDPDFPEKLFF. CDR3 bases: TGTGCCACCAGCAGAGATCCAGATTTTCCTGAAAAACTGTTTTTT.

This clonotype appeared many times. The chain joins TRBV15 to TRBJ1-1; 8 nucleotides agree with TRBD1. The V and J ends lost 0 bases and 8 bases, in that order; junction bases with no gene match: 5. Germline lookup yields CDR1 LNHNV and CDR2 YYDKDF (reference sequence). The CDR3 extends over 14 amino acids. CDR3 DNA: TGTGCCACCAGCAGAGATTTCGACAGGGGAGAAGCTTTCTTT. Protein: CATSRDFDRGEAFF. Full variable domain (remainder filled in from reference TRBV15 and TRBJ1-1): DAMVIQNPRYQVTQFGKPVTLSCSQTLNHNVMYWYQQKSSQAPKLLFHYYDKDFNNEADTPDNFQSRRPNTSFCFLDIRSPGLGDTAMYLCATSRDFDRGEAFFGQGTRLTVV.

On this clonotype itself: This may be a read error, as it is one base from a much larger clone. This rearrangement joins TRBV6-2 or TRBV6-3 to TRBJ1-2, with 9 bases that match TRBD1. Germline CDR1 MNHEY, CDR2 SVGEGT. The CDR3 is 16 amino acids. The junction had 12 bases not matched to a gene; V was cut back by 6 bases and J by 4 bases. CDR3 sequence: CASSKRPGQGPYGYTF. The CDR3 nucleotides read TGTGCCAGCAGCAAAAGACCGGGACAGGGCCCCTATGGCTACACCTTC.

This clonotype was counted only a few times. V usage is TRBV27 and J usage is TRBJ2-7; D may be TRBD1 (6 bases). Per the germline V gene, CDR1 is MNHEY and CDR2 is SMNVEV (reference sequence). The V end lost 2 bases, the J end lost 1 base, and 12 bases lay between the germline ends. The CDR3 is made up of 15 amino acids. The CDR3 loop is CASSLRGGPSYEQYF. The CDR3 coding sequence is TGTGCCAGCAGTTTACGTGGGGGCCCGTCCTACGAGCAGTACTTC.

The chain employs TRBV5-1 and TRBJ1-1, with a tentative D call TRBD1 (5 bases). This CDR3 spans 15 amino acids. Deletions cut 4 bases from V and 3 bases from J, with 16 bases between. The germline V gene has CDR1 SGHRS and CDR2 YFSETQ. This CDR3 reads CASSVGGGMDTEAFF. The DNA of the CDR3 is TGCGCCAGCAGCGTGGGTGGGGGGATGGACACTGAAGCTTTCTTT.